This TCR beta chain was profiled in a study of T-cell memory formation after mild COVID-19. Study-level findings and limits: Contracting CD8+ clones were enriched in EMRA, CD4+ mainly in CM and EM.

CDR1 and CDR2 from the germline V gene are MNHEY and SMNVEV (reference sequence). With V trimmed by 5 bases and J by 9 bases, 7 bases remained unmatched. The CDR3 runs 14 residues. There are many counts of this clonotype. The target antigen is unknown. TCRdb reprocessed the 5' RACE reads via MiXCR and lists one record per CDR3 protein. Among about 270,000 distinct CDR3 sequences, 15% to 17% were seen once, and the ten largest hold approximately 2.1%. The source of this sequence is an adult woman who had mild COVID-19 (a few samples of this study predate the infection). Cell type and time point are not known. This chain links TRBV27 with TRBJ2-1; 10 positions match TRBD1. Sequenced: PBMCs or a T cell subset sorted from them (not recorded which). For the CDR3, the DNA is TGTGCCAGCAGTCTTTGGACAGGGGGTAGTGAGCAGTTCTTC. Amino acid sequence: CASSLWTGGSEQFF.